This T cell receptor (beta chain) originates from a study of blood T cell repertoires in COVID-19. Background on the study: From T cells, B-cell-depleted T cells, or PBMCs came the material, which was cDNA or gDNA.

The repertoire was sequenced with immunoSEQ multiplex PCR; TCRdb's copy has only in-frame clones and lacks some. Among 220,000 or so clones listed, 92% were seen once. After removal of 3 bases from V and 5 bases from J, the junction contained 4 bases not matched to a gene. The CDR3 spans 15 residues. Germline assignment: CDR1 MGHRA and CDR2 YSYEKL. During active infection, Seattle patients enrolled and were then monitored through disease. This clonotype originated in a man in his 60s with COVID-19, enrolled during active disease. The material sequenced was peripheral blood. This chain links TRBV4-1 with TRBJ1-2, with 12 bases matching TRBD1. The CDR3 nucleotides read TGCGCCAGCAGCCAGGGACAGGGGGCGCGTTATGGCTACACCTTC. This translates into CASSQGQGARYGYTF.